This T cell receptor (beta chain) was obtained from a study of blood T cell repertoires in COVID-19. In the study overall: T cells, B-cell-depleted T cells, or PBMCs supplied cDNA or gDNA.

In the source study's methods: Amplified reference gene primers provided the basis for estimating nucleated cell counts. This table comes from immunoSEQ multiplex PCR, and its TCRdb copy is limited to in-frame clones, with some not included. Clonal size and the V and J genes are those of that table, whereas D and trimming came from the DNA. The sample consists of fewer than 35,000 clones, 84% of them appearing once. The CDR3 has 15 residues. V lost 2 bases and J lost 15; bases outside the gene matches: 13. The V gene's germline CDR1 is SGHVS and CDR2 FQNEAQ. The chain recombines TRBV7-8 with TRBJ2-3; 11 bases are a match to TRBD2. The sequence was collected from a human donor in a cohort sampled during active COVID-19. Sequences were obtained from peripheral blood. The CDR3 DNA reads TGTGCCAGCAGCTTAAGAACTAGCGGGGGCCTCTCACGCTATTTT. It specifies CASSLRTSGGLSRYF.